These T cell receptor beta chains were read from a single sample in a study of shared clonotypes between healthy human individuals. Produced via immunoSEQ multiplex PCR; TCRdb's table is partial and in-frame only. The sample lists roughly 300,000 clones; more than 75% were seen once. Material for sequencing was memory CD8+ T cells sorted from blood. Every receptor here comes from a man aged 18 to 35 in good health. Each CDR3 is given with its conserved first and last residue. A D gene is named only where the DNA matches it firmly. The size entry is marked missing in some rows and otherwise reads once, few, many or a size class.

CDR3 DNA: TGTGCCAGCAGCCCTGGGACTAGCGGGGACAATGAGCAGTTCTTC; CDR3 protein: CASSPGTSGDNEQFF; J gene: TRBJ2-1; CDR3 length: 15; clone size: .; V gene: TRBV7-9; D gene: TRBD2
CDR3 DNA: TGTGCCAGCAGCGGGCCGTACCAAGAGACCCAGTACTTC; CDR3 protein: CASSGPYQETQYF; J gene: TRBJ2-5; CDR3 length: 13; clone size: .; V gene: TRBV7-9; D gene: .
CDR3 DNA: TGCGCCAGCAGTGAGTCGGGGACAGGGATGTACGAGCAGTACTTC; CDR3 protein: CASSESGTGMYEQYF; J gene: TRBJ2-7; CDR3 length: 15; clone size: .; V gene: TRBV10-1; D gene: TRBD1
CDR3 DNA: TGTGCCTGTTCTAAGGGGGTTGGAAACATTCAGTACTTC; CDR3 protein: CACSKGVGNIQYF; J gene: TRBJ2-4; CDR3 length: 13; clone size: .; V gene: TRBV30; D gene: .
CDR3 DNA: TGTGCCAGCAGCTTAGGACAGGGAGGTTCACCCCTCCACTTT; CDR3 protein: CASSLGQGGSPLHF; J gene: TRBJ1-6; CDR3 length: 14; clone size: .; V gene: TRBV7-9; D gene: TRBD1
CDR3 DNA: TGTGCCACTTCCTCGTTCCAAGGAGAGACCCAGTACTTC; CDR3 protein: CATSSFQGETQYF; J gene: TRBJ2-5; CDR3 length: 13; clone size: .; V gene: TRBV28; D gene: .
CDR3 DNA: TGTGCCAGCACCCCCCAGGCGGAAGGGGCCAACGTCCTGACTTTC; CDR3 protein: CASTPQAEGANVLTF; J gene: TRBJ2-6; CDR3 length: 15; clone size: .; V gene: TRBV6-5; D gene: .
CDR3 DNA: TGCGCCAGCAGCCAAGATCCAGGACCAAACTACGAGCAGTACTTC; CDR3 protein: CASSQDPGPNYEQYF; J gene: TRBJ2-7; CDR3 length: 15; clone size: .; V gene: TRBV4-3; D gene: .
CDR3 DNA: TGCGCCAGCAGCCAACCGCAAGGGGGAGTGGGGAGCGGCCACACCTTC; CDR3 protein: CASSQPQGGVGSGHTF; J gene: TRBJ1-2; CDR3 length: 16; clone size: .; V gene: TRBV4-1; D gene: .
CDR3 DNA: TGTGCCTGGAGTGTACGCAGGGCGGTTCTGAACACTGAAGCTTTCTTT; CDR3 protein: CAWSVRRAVLNTEAFF; J gene: TRBJ1-1; CDR3 length: 16; clone size: .; V gene: TRBV30; D gene: .
CDR3 DNA: TGTGCCAGCAAAGATACTGAAGCTTTCTTT; CDR3 protein: CASKDTEAFF; J gene: TRBJ1-1; CDR3 length: 10; clone size: .; V gene: TRBV2; D gene: .
CDR3 DNA: TGTGCCAGCAGCTTAGGTTCTGGCGGGAGAGGATACGAGCAGTACTTC; CDR3 protein: CASSLGSGGRGYEQYF; J gene: TRBJ2-7; CDR3 length: 16; clone size: once; V gene: TRBV11-2; D gene: TRBD2
CDR3 DNA: TGTGCCAGCAGTTCCGGAGAGAATCAGCCCCAGCATTTT; CDR3 protein: CASSSGENQPQHF; J gene: TRBJ1-5; CDR3 length: 13; clone size: .; V gene: TRBV5-4; D gene: .
CDR3 DNA: TGTGCCAGCGCTTCCCTTTACAATGAGCAGTTCTTC; CDR3 protein: CASASLYNEQFF; J gene: TRBJ2-1; CDR3 length: 12; clone size: .; V gene: TRBV28; D gene: .
CDR3 DNA: TGCGCCAGCAGCCAAGGAATGGGACGGGTCCCCGGGGCCAACGTCCTGACTTTC; CDR3 protein: CASSQGMGRVPGANVLTF; J gene: TRBJ2-6; CDR3 length: 18; clone size: .; V gene: TRBV4-1; D gene: .
CDR3 DNA: TGCGCCAGCAGTTTAGCGGGAAGATACAATGAGCAGTTCTTC; CDR3 protein: CASSLAGRYNEQFF; J gene: TRBJ2-1; CDR3 length: 14; clone size: once; V gene: TRBV5-1; D gene: TRBD2
CDR3 DNA: TGTGCCAGCACACTCGTCGGGTCTAGCGGGGACCAGTTCTTC; CDR3 protein: CASTLVGSSGDQFF; J gene: TRBJ2-1; CDR3 length: 14; clone size: .; V gene: TRBV11-2; D gene: TRBD2
CDR3 DNA: TGCGCCAGCAGCCAAGGGGTGGCCGCAGATACGCAGTATTTT; CDR3 protein: CASSQGVAADTQYF; J gene: TRBJ2-3; CDR3 length: 14; clone size: .; V gene: TRBV4-1; D gene: .
CDR3 DNA: TGTGCCAGCAGTTTAGACAGCGGCGGGGAGACCCAGTACTTC; CDR3 protein: CASSLDSGGETQYF; J gene: TRBJ2-5; CDR3 length: 14; clone size: .; V gene: TRBV28; D gene: .
CDR3 DNA: TGTGCCAGCAGTTTGGGCTTAGCGGGGGTCACCCAGACGGGCTACGAGCAGTACTTC; CDR3 protein: CASSLGLAGVTQTGYEQYF; J gene: TRBJ2-7; CDR3 length: 19; clone size: .; V gene: TRBV28; D gene: TRBD2
CDR3 DNA: TGTGCCAGCAGCGAGGAGGGCCAGAGTCCCCAGCATTTT; CDR3 protein: CASSEEGQSPQHF; J gene: TRBJ1-5; CDR3 length: 13; clone size: .; V gene: TRBV9; D gene: .
CDR3 DNA: TGTGCCAGCAGCCTAAACCGGGACACTTCCACCTACGAGCAGTACTTC; CDR3 protein: CASSLNRDTSTYEQYF; J gene: TRBJ2-7; CDR3 length: 16; clone size: .; V gene: TRBV27; D gene: .
CDR3 DNA: TGTGCCAGCAGCCCCGGGACAGAATACAATGAGCAGTTCTTC; CDR3 protein: CASSPGTEYNEQFF; J gene: TRBJ2-1; CDR3 length: 14; clone size: .; V gene: TRBV5-6; D gene: TRBD1